This T cell receptor beta chain was captured by sequencing in a study of CXCR3-negative and CXCR3-positive naive CD8 T cells (dated by TCRdb to the late 2010s). About the study as a whole: In total, about 140 million TRB reads were obtained, or roughly 1.5 +/- 0.3 million reads per library. Data from about 12 donors, pooled across two independent experiments, went into the diversity and physicochemical repertoire analyses. The TRBV-TRBJ cluster analysis covered naive subsets from about 5 donors and memory cells from 3 donors. The paper as a whole reports these results and caveats: Comparably high repertoire diversity was found in both naive subsets, whereas much lower repertoire diversity was found in memory CD8+ T cells. Because surface CD5, which is linked to self-reactivity in mice, was comparable between the naive subsets, TCR interaction strength was also inferred from the physicochemical properties of TRB CDR3s. TRBV-TRBJ usage was similar between naive CXCR3-negative and CXCR3-positive cells from the same donor, while memory cells showed distinct patterns. Freshly isolated PBMCs were used for most assays because CXCR3 expression partially decreased after cryopreservation.

Sequencer: NextSeq 550. The Human TCR Profiling Kit (MiLaboratory) was used to make UMI-labeled 5' RACE TRB cDNA libraries. The full amount of extracted RNA was used for cDNA synthesis, and the full amount of resulting cDNA was used for PCR amplification. Libraries were prepared in parallel with an identical number of PCR cycles. The study's processing was this. MIGEC and MiXCR extracted about 50,000 +/- 10,000 unique UMI-labeled TRB cDNA molecules per library, requiring at least two reads per UMI. On average, roughly 40,000 +/- 10,000 functional in-frame TRB CDR3 nucleotide clonotypes lacking stop codons were found per library. After downsampling to 5000 UMI-labeled TRB molecules per sample, diversity metrics such as normalized Shannon-Wiener and Chao1 were calculated in VDJtools. VDJtools was used to calculate clonotype-size-weighted physicochemical properties of the central five CDR3 residues, namely interaction energy, strength, volume and Kidera factor 4. TCRdb reprocessed the reads and lists each CDR3 protein sequence as a single entry, with no DNA. These V and J calls are TCRdb output, not the study's own analysis. The sample table includes some 41,000 distinct CDR3 sequences. The ten largest make up approximately 11% of the sample.

For this clonotype: Its antigen target is currently unknown.

For each CD8+ T cell subset, flow sorting was done in triplicate, and roughly 310,000 cells per subset went directly into RLT lysis buffer. Standard density gradient centrifugation was used to isolate peripheral blood mononuclear cells from buffy coats. Total RNA was extracted from sorted cells using an RNeasy Mini Kit. The CDR3 runs 16 amino acids, cysteine and phenylalanine included. The protein alone is recorded here. CDR1 and CDR2 are drawn from the germline V gene: ENHRY, SYGVKD. The origin of this receptor is a human donor in good health. Some clones in this sample may be carry-over from other donors' samples. The sample comprised memory CD8+ T cells from blood. The cell subset or site label on this specimen signifies: conventional CD8+ memory T cells (TMEM), sorted as controls. The chain couples TRBV10-3 to TRBJ2-7. CDR3 protein: CAISEPDKGSRDEQYF.